The 29 T cell receptor beta chains below were found in one sample sequenced in a study of blood T cell repertoires in COVID-19. This table comes from immunoSEQ multiplex PCR, and its TCRdb copy is limited to in-frame clones, with some not included. The sample contains some 260,000 clones, 80% to 90% of which appear only once. The specimen sequenced was PBMCs or T cells enriched from blood (not recorded which). The receptors shown here come from a man aged 35 to 55 who had recovered from COVID-19.

The chain employs TRBV4-1 and TRBJ1-1; unclear D gene. The V end was cut by 2 bases, the J end by 6 bases, with 10 bases between. The CDR3 spans 13 residues. CDR1 is MGHRA, CDR2 YSYEKL, per germline. CDR3 loop: CASSQQPTPEAFF. The CDR3 nucleotides read TGCGCCAGCAGCCAACAACCTACCCCTGAAGCTTTCTTT.

In this sample, this clone turned up a few times. This chain uses TRBV6-2 or TRBV6-3 with TRBJ2-7; the match to TRBD2 covers 11 bases. With 0 bases clipped from V and 2 bases from J, the junction kept 0 bases outside the gene matches. Germline CDR1 MNHEY, CDR2 SVGEGT. This CDR3 is built from 15 residues. This CDR3 is CASSYSTSGAYEQYF. The CDR3 bases are TGTGCCAGCAGTTACTCGACTAGCGGGGCCTACGAGCAGTACTTC.

This sequence joins TRBV11-3 and TRBJ1-1; D remains unclear. The CDR3 totals 13 residues. The germline gives CDR1 SGHNT, CDR2 YENEEA. Trimming cost V 6 bases and J 0 bases, with 8 bases left between them. CDR3 sequence (DNA): TGTGCCAGCAGTTCGGGGTTGAACACTGAAGCTTTCTTT. Protein product: CASSSGLNTEAFF.

This clone was counted many times. The chain couples TRBV30 to TRBJ1-6, with 7 bases matching TRBD1. CDR1 is GTSNPN and CDR2 is SVGIG in the germline V gene (reference sequence). Unmatched junction bases numbered 4, after V lost 5 bases and J lost 9 bases. This CDR3 is built from 12 residues. The CDR3 here is CAWDRVGSPLHF. The CDR3 DNA follows: TGTGCCTGGGACAGGGTTGGTTCACCCCTCCACTTT.

This chain connects TRBV28 to TRBJ1-1; D is ambiguous. This CDR3 has 15 residues. Germline assignment: CDR1 MDHEN and CDR2 SYDVKM. Trimming left V 2 bases short and J 3 bases short, with 13 bases between. The CDR3 sequence is CASSLRPGGDTEAFF. Written as DNA, the CDR3 is TGTGCCAGCAGTTTAAGACCCGGCGGGGACACTGAAGCTTTCTTT.

In this sample, this clone turned up once. The chain joins TRBV3-1 (or the pseudogene TRBV3-2) to TRBJ1-6; perhaps TRBD1 as D (5 bases). V lost 1 base to trimming and J lost 2 bases, with 12 bases between them. From germline, CDR1 is LGHDT and CDR2 YNNKEL (reference sequence). The CDR3 totals 17 residues. The CDR3: CASSQAAGAAYNSPLHF. CDR3 bases: TGTGCCAGCAGCCAAGCCGCTGGGGCGGCCTATAATTCACCCCTCCACTTT.

This clone was observed a single time. This chain links TRBV6-5 with TRBJ1-5; D is unresolved. The CDR3 covers 15 residues. CDR1 and CDR2 from the germline V gene are MNHEY and SVGAGI. V was pared by 4 bases and J by 2 bases, with 12 bases between. The CDR3 DNA is TGTGCCAGCAGTTCCGCCGGGTGGGGCAATCAGCCCCAGCATTTT. It specifies CASSSAGWGNQPQHF.

The chain links TRBV5-1 to TRBJ2-1; 11 bases map to TRBD2. CDR1 and CDR2 (germline): SGHRS, YFSETQ. J gave up 3 bases and V 0 bases, and 2 bases lay outside the gene matches. The CDR3 sequence is 16 residues long. The CDR3 region is CASSLVAGGIYNEQFF. In nucleotides, the CDR3 is TGCGCCAGCAGCTTGGTAGCGGGGGGGATCTACAATGAGCAGTTCTTC.

The V and J genes are TRBV7-9 and TRBJ2-3; TRBD1 is a possible D gene (6 bases). V was shortened by 1 base and J by 4 bases, with 12 bases between the two germline ends. The CDR3 spans 15 residues. Germline values: CDR1 SEHNR, CDR2 FQNEAQ (reference sequence). CDR3 region: CASSLVRGSSDTQYF. The CDR3 bases are TGTGCCAGCAGCTTAGTCAGGGGTTCATCAGATACGCAGTATTTT.

The chain recombines TRBV10-3 with TRBJ2-1; D unresolved. V was cut by 5 bases and J by 9 bases, with 14 bases left in between. In germline, CDR1 is ENHRY, CDR2 SYGVKD. This CDR3 has 13 residues. This CDR3 is CAISTPPSGEQFF. DNA for the CDR3: TGTGCCATCAGTACCCCCCCTAGTGGTGAGCAGTTCTTC.

This clone was counted between two and nine times. The rearrangement joins TRBV5-8 to TRBJ2-7, with D possibly TRBD2 on 6 matching bases. Per germline, CDR1 SGHTS and CDR2 YDEGEE. The CDR3 length is 14 residues. Trimming stripped 4 bases from V and 6 bases from J, with 17 bases between. The CDR3 DNA reads as TGTGCCAGCAGCGGGCGTCGGGGGATTGGCGAGCAGTACTTC. This codes for CASSGRRGIGEQYF.

This clone showed up just a few times. V is TRBV29-1 and J is TRBJ2-3, with 8 bases lining up with TRBD1. CDR1 and CDR2 from the germline V gene are SQVTM and ANQGSEA. Trimming took 6 bases from V and 2 from J; bases not matched to a gene: 10. The CDR3 is 15 amino acids. The CDR3 bases are TGCAGCGTGGAGGGTCAGGGGGCGAACACAGATACGCAGTATTTT. This gives the protein CSVEGQGANTDTQYF.

This rearrangement joins TRBV19 to TRBJ1-1; D is perhaps TRBD1 (6 bases). This CDR3 is 15 amino acids long. Trimming left V 0 bases short and J 5 bases short, with 13 bases between. Germline assignment: CDR1 LNHDA and CDR2 SQIVND (reference sequence). The CDR3, as DNA: TGTGCCAGTAGTATAGATGGGGGCGTGGGAACTGAAGCTTTCTTT. This encodes CASSIDGGVGTEAFF.

V usage is TRBV18 and J usage is TRBJ1-5; D might be TRBD1 (6 bases). Trimming left V 6 bases short and J 0 bases short, with 12 bases between. Germline V gene data show CDR1 as KGHSH and CDR2 as LQKENI. The CDR3 sequence is 15 residues long. The CDR3 nucleotides are TGTGCCAGCTCGCCAGGACAGATTAGCAATCAGCCCCAGCATTTT. It is translated as CASSPGQISNQPQHF.

The chain carries TRBV14 and TRBJ1-4; no reliable D call. Germline V gene sequence: CDR1 SGHDN, CDR2 FVKESK. The V end was cut by 1 base, the J end by 5 bases, with 5 bases between. The CDR3 runs to 13 residues. The CDR3 spells CASSQGQNEKLFF. The CDR3 DNA sequence: TGTGCCAGCAGCCAAGGTCAGAATGAAAAACTGTTTTTT.

The chain combines TRBV27 with TRBJ2-4; D might be TRBD2 (5 bases). The CDR3 has 13 amino acids. Germline assignment: CDR1 MNHEY and CDR2 SMNVEV (reference sequence). Trimming took off 6 bases at V and 5 bases at J, with 11 bases between the two ends. CDR3 DNA sequence: TGTGCCAGCAGGAGAGGGAACCAAAACATTCAGTACTTC. This codes for CASRRGNQNIQYF.

V usage is TRBV10-3 and J usage is TRBJ1-4, with 7 bases identical to TRBD1. This CDR3 has 16 residues. Germline CDR1 ENHRY, CDR2 SYGVKD. Losses at the gene ends were 2 bases for V and 3 bases for J; bases not matched to a gene: 6. The chain's CDR3 is CAISEETTGANEKLFF. CDR3 sequence (DNA): TGTGCCATCAGTGAGGAGACAACAGGGGCTAATGAAAAACTGTTTTTT.

The chain recombines TRBV18 with TRBJ1-5; D might be TRBD1 (5 bases). Per the germline V gene, CDR1 is KGHSH and CDR2 is LQKENI. The CDR3 extends over 14 amino acids. V was pared by 1 base and J by 5 bases, with 9 bases between. This CDR3 reads CASSPRDSDQPQHF. CDR3 sequence (DNA): TGTGCCAGCTCACCACGAGACAGCGATCAGCCCCAGCATTTT.

The chain combines TRBV29-1 with TRBJ1-2; no firm D call. CDR3 size: 13 residues. Germline assignment: CDR1 SQVTM and CDR2 ANQGSEA. V shed 7 bases and J shed 3 bases, with 15 bases lying between them. Here the CDR3 reads CSGAGGRDYGYTF. CDR3 DNA: TGCAGCGGGGCTGGTGGGCGCGACTATGGCTACACCTTC.

The J gene is TRBJ1-1, the V gene TRBV6-5; D remains unclear. The germline V and J ends were trimmed by 3 bases and 1 base, with 9 bases remaining between them. This CDR3 comprises 14 residues. Germline V lookup: CDR1 MNHEY, CDR2 SVGAGI. The CDR3 region is CASSYTTGNTEAFF. As DNA, the CDR3 is TGTGCCAGCAGTTATACTACGGGGAACACTGAAGCTTTCTTT.

This rearrangement joins TRBV7-9 to TRBJ1-2; no clear D gene. Germline V lookup: CDR1 SEHNR, CDR2 FQNEAQ (reference sequence). The CDR3 consists of 12 residues. V was cut by 0 bases and J by 7 bases, with 6 bases left in between. The CDR3 reads CASSLAGRGYTF. CDR3 bases: TGTGCCAGCAGCTTAGCGGGCCGTGGCTACACCTTC.

V is TRBV29-1 and J is TRBJ2-3; D possibly corresponds to TRBD1 (6 bases). The V gene's germline CDR1 is SQVTM and CDR2 ANQGSEA. V was pared by 7 bases and J by 0 bases, with 14 bases between. The CDR3 loop spans 14 amino acids. CDR3 region: CSAKGQSSTDTQYF. In nucleotides, the CDR3 is TGCAGCGCCAAAGGACAGTCAAGCACAGATACGCAGTATTTT.

The chain employs TRBV9 and TRBJ2-7; 10 nucleotides agree with TRBD2. The trim removed 4 bases at V and 5 bases at J, leaving 12 bases unmatched. Germline V gene data show CDR1 as SGDLS and CDR2 as YYNGEE. CDR3 length: 16 residues. The CDR3 coding sequence is TGTGCCAGCAGCACGGCCGGGACTAGCGTGAGAAACGAGCAGTACTTC. Amino acids: CASSTAGTSVRNEQYF.

V usage is TRBV7-2 and J usage is TRBJ2-7, with TRBD2 identical over 10 bases. V lost 1 base and J lost 4; bases outside the gene matches: 7. CDR1 is SGHTA and CDR2 is FQGNSA in the germline V gene. This CDR3 is 16 amino acids long. CDR3 DNA: TGTGCCAGCAGCTTAGTAGTAACTAGCGGGACTTACGAGCAGTACTTC. It specifies CASSLVVTSGTYEQYF.

The chain links TRBV7-2 to TRBJ2-3; TRBD2 agrees at 14 bases. CDR3 length equals 17 residues. The germline V gene encodes CDR1 SGHTA and CDR2 FQGNSA. The V and J ends lost 5 bases and 2 bases, in that order; junction bases with no gene match: 6. CDR3 DNA: TGTGCCAGCAGCCCCCGACTAGCGGGGGGGTCCACAGATACGCAGTATTTT. The encoded protein is CASSPRLAGGSTDTQYF.

There are a few counts of this clone. V gene TRBV21-1 combines with J gene TRBJ1-5; the DNA was not used to check the table's D call, TRBD1. TRBV21-1 is a pseudogene locus. The CDR3 is 13 amino acids. For the CDR3, the DNA is TGTGCCAGCAATAACAGGGTCAATCAGCCCCAGCATTTT. Translated: CASNNRVNQPQHF.

This sequence joins TRBV3-1 (or the pseudogene TRBV3-2) and TRBJ2-1; D ambiguous. Trimming cost V 6 bases and J 7 bases, with 10 bases left between them. Germline V gene sequence: CDR1 LGHDT, CDR2 YNNKEL (reference sequence). The CDR3 has 12 residues. The CDR3 is CASSRLGNEQFF. CDR3 DNA: TGTGCCAGCAGTAGACTGGGTAATGAGCAGTTCTTC.

V gene TRBV5-1 combines with J gene TRBJ2-1; 8 bases match TRBD2. The CDR3 is 14 residues long. Germline assignment: CDR1 SGHRS and CDR2 YFSETQ. After removal of 4 bases from V and 9 bases from J, the junction contained 9 bases not matched to a gene. The DNA for the CDR3 is TGCGCCAGCAGCCCGGGGGAGCGGGAGCGTGAGCAGTTCTTC. Translated: CASSPGEREREQFF.

This clone was counted a few times. The chain carries TRBV29-1 and TRBJ2-1; 8 nucleotides align to TRBD1. Trimming cost V 6 bases and J 5 bases; bases outside gene matches: 6. Germline loops: CDR1 SQVTM, CDR2 ANQGSEA. This CDR3 has 13 residues. This CDR3 is CSVGQGFNNEQFF. The DNA of the CDR3 is TGCAGCGTCGGACAGGGTTTCAACAATGAGCAGTTCTTC.